This TCR beta chain was sequenced for a study of siplizumab effects on memory and regulatory T cells (dated by TCRdb to the late 2010s). Background for the entire study: The study looked at the effect of siplizumab, an anti-CD2 antibody, on alloreactive T-cell subsets in allogeneic mixed lymphocyte reactions made from human PBMCs.

In addition, sequencing in three donor pairs included unstimulated CD8+ effector memory subsets alongside CD4+ naive, CD8+ naive, CD8+ TEMRA and CD4+ memory subsets. Sorted unstimulated T cells and proliferating T cells recovered from mixed lymphocyte reactions were subjected to TCRbeta CDR3 sequencing. Fresh whole blood from some ten HLA-typed healthy donors was used as the source from which PBMCs were isolated. Relative to germline, V is missing 3 bases and J is missing 6 bases, with 11 bases of the junction outside any gene match. In the germline V gene, CDR1 corresponds to SGDLS and CDR2 to YYNGEE. CDR3 length: 16 amino acids, cysteine to phenylalanine. Kept here is only the CDR3 DNA, which spans 48 bases and is read in frame from base 1. Study-wide conclusions, independent of this receptor: Roughly 75-95% of proliferating CD4+ or CD8+ clones could not be assigned a naive or memory phenotype. The suppressive function of proliferating Tregs from siplizumab cultures was not functionally confirmed. Among mappable alloreactive CD4+ clones, an average Treg-derived fraction of about 70% was observed with siplizumab, compared with roughly 27% in control reactions. Compared with memory T cells, unstimulated naive T cells appeared more diverse, and naive cells seemed to make a substantial contribution to the alloresponse. The cumulative frequency of alloreactive sequences that could be traced back to unstimulated CD4+ memory T cells was significantly reduced by siplizumab. Because sequences at frequencies below about 10^-5 were poorly captured, only a minor fraction of alloreactive clones could be mapped back to unstimulated subsets.

There are a few counts of this clone. Its antigen is currently not known. Within one base of it there is no much larger clone, and no base qualities were kept. To prepare the library, the immunoSEQ multiplex PCR assay was applied. Each sample had some 10^5 TCR templates assayed by the deep sequencing platform. Genomic DNA extracted from sorted T cells was used for TCRbeta CDR3 sequencing. As for the authors' bioinformatics: The R programming language was used for clonal analysis of TCRbeta CDR3 data. Alloreactive CD4+ and CD8+ clones were defined by comparing unstimulated samples with post-reaction CFSE-low samples. By matching sequences to the repertoires of sorted unstimulated Treg and non-Treg cells, each alloreactive CD4+ clone was assigned a regulatory or non-regulatory origin. TCRdb retrieved this table from immuneACCESS and kept in-frame rearrangements only. Not all clones are present; in checked studies, unresolved V genes account for under half, and no reason is known for the remainder. V and J calls plus clone size are reproduced from that table; the DNA served to infer D and trimming. The sample includes 6,500 to 8,500 clones, with under 80% observed a single time. The ten largest clones take up about 46% of the sample.

Material for sequencing was effector memory CD8+ T cells sorted from blood. Taken with the paper, the label for cell subset or site translates to: unstimulated CD8+ effector memory T cells. The source of this sequence is a human donor in good health. This chain joins TRBV9 to TRBJ1-1; 10 of the junction bases match TRBD1. Here is the DNA: TGTGCCAGCAGCGCCCCAGACAGGGGGCGTGGATCTGAAGCTTTCTTT. Its protein reads: CASSAPDRGRGSEAFF.